The clone carrying this T cell receptor (beta chain) was seen more than once but under ten times. The antigen is unknown. The same CDR3 also results from other DNA sequences found in this sample. This entry is derived from a study of cytomegalovirus exposure and HLA in healthy donors. Study-wide results and limits: A cluster of highly shared sequence variants was likely a sequencing artifact. Later, TCR association rates were found to vary by HLA locus, highest for DRB1 and lowest for HLA-C. Several of the most significant clusters appeared, in a later analysis, to be linked to common viral pathogens.

The CDR3 covers 16 residues. Germline CDR1 and CDR2: SGHNT and YYREEE (reference sequence). Trimming removed 0 bases from V and 0 bases from J, with 10 bases in between. Primers included in the PCR were 60 Vbeta and 13 Jbeta primers. Generated by immunoSEQ multiplex PCR, the TCRdb table keeps only in-frame clones and is missing some. The sample includes 80,000 or so clones, around three quarters of them seen just once. This clonotype was obtained from a middle-aged man in good health and CMV-seronegative. The chain uses TRBV5-4 and TRBJ1-5; maybe TRBD1 (5 bases). Source material: PBMCs. CDR3 DNA sequence: TGTGCCAGCAGCTTGGGGGGCCCCGATAGCAATCAGCCCCAGCATTTT. Translated: CASSLGGPDSNQPQHF.